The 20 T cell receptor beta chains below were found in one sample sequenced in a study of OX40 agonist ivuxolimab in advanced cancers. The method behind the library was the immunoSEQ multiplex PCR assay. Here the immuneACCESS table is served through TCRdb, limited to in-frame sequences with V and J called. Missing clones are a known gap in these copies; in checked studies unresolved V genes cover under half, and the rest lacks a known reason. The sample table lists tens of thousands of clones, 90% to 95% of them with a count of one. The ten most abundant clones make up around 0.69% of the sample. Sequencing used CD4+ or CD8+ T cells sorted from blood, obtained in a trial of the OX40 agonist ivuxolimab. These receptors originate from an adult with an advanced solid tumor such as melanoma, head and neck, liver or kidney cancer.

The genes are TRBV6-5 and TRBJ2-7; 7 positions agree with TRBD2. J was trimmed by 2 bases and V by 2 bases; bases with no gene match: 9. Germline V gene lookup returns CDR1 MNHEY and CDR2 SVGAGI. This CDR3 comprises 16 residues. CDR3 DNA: TGTGCCAGCAGTTACGGAGGGACTATCGGGGCCTACGAGCAGTACTTC. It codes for CASSYGGTIGAYEQYF.

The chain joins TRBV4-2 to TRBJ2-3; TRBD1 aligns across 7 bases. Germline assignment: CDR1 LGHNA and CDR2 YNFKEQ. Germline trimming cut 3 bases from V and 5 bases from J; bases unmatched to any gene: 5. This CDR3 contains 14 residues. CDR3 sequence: CASSHGTAQDTQYF. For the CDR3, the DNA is TGTGCCAGCAGCCACGGGACAGCACAAGATACGCAGTATTTT.

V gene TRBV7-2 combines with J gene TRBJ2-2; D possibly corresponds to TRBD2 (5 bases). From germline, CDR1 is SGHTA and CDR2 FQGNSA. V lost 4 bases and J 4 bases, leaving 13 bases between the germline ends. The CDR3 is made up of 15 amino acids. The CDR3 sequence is CASSSPAGFTGELFF. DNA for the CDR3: TGTGCCAGCAGCTCCCCGGCGGGCTTCACCGGGGAGCTGTTTTTT.

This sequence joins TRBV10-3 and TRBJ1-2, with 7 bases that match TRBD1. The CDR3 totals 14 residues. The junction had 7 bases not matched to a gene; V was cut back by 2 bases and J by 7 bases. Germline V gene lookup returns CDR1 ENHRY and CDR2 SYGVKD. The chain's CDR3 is CAISEGQGVGGYTF. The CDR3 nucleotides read TGTGCCATCAGTGAGGGGCAGGGGGTAGGTGGCTACACCTTC.

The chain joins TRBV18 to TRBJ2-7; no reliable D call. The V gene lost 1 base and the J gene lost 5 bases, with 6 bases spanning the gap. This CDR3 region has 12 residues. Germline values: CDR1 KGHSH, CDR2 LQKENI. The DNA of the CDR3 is TGTGCCAGCTCACCACACAAGAACGAGCAGTACTTC. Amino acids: CASSPHKNEQYF.

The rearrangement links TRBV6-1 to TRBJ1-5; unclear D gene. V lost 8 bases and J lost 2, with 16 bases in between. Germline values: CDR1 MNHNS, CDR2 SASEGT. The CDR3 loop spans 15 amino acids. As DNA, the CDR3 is TGTGCCAGCGTTTTTCGTCGGCAGGGCAATCAGCCCCAGCATTTT. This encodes CASVFRRQGNQPQHF.

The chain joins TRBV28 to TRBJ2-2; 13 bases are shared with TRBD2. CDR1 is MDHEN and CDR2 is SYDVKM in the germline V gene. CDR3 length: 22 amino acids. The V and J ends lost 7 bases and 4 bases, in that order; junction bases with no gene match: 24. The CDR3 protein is CASKGRSTRETSGRPVTGELFF. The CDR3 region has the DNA TGTGCCAGCAAAGGGCGATCGACAAGGGAGACTAGCGGGAGGCCGGTCACCGGGGAGCTGTTTTTT.

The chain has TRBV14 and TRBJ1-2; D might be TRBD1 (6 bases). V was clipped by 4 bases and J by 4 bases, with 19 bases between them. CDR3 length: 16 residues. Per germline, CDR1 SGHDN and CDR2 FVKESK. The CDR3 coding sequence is TGTGCCAGCAGCCTTGAGGCGGGACATCGACCCTATGGCTACACCTTC. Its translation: CASSLEAGHRPYGYTF.

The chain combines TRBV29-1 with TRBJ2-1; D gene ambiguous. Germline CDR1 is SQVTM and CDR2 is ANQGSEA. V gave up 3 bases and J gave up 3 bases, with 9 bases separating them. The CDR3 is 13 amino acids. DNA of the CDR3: TGCAGCGTTGACCACGCTGGCTACAATGAGCAGTTCTTC. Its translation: CSVDHAGYNEQFF.

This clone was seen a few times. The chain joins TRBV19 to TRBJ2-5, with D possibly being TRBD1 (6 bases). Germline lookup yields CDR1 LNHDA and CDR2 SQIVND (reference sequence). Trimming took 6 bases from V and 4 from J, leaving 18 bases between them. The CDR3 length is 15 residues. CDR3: CASSDRSVRRETQYF. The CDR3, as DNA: TGTGCCAGTAGCGACAGGTCAGTTCGGAGAGAGACCCAGTACTTC.

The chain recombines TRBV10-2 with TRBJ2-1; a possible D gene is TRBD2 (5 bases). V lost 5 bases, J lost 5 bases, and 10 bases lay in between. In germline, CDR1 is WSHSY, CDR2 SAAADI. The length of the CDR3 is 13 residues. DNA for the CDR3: TGCGCCAGCAGTAGCGGAGCGCACAATGAGCAGTTCTTC. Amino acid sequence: CASSSGAHNEQFF.

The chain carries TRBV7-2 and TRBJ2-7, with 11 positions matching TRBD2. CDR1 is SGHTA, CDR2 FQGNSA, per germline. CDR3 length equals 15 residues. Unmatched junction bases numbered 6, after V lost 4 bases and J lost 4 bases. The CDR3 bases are TGTGCCAGCAGCTCAACCCGACTAGCGGGGTACGAGCAGTACTTC. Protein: CASSSTRLAGYEQYF.

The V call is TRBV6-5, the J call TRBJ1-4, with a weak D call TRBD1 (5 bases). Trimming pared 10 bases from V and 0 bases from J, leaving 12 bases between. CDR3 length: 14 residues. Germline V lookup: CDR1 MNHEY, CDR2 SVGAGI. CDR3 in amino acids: CATRGAATNEKLFF. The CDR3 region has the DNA TGTGCCACCCGTGGGGCAGCAACTAATGAAAAACTGTTTTTT.

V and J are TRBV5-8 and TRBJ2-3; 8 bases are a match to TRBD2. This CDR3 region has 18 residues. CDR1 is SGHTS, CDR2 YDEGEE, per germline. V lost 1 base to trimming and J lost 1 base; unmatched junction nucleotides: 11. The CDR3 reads CASSLRRGRFGGTDTQYF. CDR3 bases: TGTGCCAGCAGCTTGAGACGCGGGAGGTTTGGGGGCACAGATACGCAGTATTTT.

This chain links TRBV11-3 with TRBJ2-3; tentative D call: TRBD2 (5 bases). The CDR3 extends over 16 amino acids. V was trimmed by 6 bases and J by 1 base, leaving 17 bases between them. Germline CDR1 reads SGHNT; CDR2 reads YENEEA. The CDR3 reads CASSPPGYRGTDTQYF. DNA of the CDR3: TGTGCCAGCAGTCCTCCGGGGTACCGAGGCACAGATACGCAGTATTTT. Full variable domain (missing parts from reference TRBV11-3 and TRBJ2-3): EAGVVQSPRYKIIEKKQPVAFWCNPISGHNTLYWYLQNLGQGPELLIRYENEEAVDDSQLPKDRFSAERLKGVDSTLKIQPAELGDSAVYLCASSPPGYRGTDTQYFGPGTRLTVL.

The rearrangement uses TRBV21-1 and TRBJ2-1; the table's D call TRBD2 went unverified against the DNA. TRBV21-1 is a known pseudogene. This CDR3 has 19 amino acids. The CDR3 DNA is TGTGCCAGCAGCAAGCCGAGGGCGGGGGCCCTACGCTCCTACAATGAGCAGTTCTTC. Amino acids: CASSKPRAGALRSYNEQFF.

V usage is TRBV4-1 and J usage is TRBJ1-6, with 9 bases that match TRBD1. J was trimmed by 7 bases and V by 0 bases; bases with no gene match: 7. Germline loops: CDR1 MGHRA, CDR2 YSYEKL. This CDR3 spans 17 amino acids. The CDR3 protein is CASSQEPSGTGNSPLHF. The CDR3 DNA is TGCGCCAGCAGCCAAGAACCCTCCGGGACAGGGAATTCACCCCTCCACTTT.

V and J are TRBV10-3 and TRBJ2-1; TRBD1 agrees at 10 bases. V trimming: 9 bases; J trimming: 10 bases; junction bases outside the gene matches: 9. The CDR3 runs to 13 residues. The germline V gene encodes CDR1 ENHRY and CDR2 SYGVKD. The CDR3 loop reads CAIGWDRGLEQFF. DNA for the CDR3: TGTGCCATAGGCTGGGACAGGGGTTTAGAGCAGTTCTTC.

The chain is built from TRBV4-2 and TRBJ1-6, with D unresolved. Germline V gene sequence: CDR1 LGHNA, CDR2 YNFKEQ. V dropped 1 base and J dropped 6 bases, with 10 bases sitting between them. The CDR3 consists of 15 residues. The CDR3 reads CASSQGIGRNSPLHF. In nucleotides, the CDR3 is TGTGCCAGCAGCCAAGGGATAGGCCGTAATTCACCCCTCCACTTT.

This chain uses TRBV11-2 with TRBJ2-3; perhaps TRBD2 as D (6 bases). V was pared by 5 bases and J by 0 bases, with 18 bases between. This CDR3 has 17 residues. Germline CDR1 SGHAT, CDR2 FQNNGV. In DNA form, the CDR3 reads TGTGCCAGCAGCCGGAGGGGCTTAATAACTAGCACAGATACGCAGTATTTT. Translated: CASSRRGLITSTDTQYF.